One and the same sample provided the 8 T cell receptor beta chains below, sequenced in a study of blood T cell repertoires in COVID-19. Produced via immunoSEQ multiplex PCR; TCRdb's table is partial and in-frame only. The table shows 350,000 or so clones, with 83% occurring only once. Specimen: peripheral blood. All receptors derive from a man aged 25-45 years with active or convalescent COVID-19.

V is TRBV5-5 and J is TRBJ1-3, with a possible D match to TRBD1 (6 bases). The CDR3 length is 15 residues. The V end lost 0 bases, the J end lost 4 bases, and 11 bases lay between the germline ends. Germline CDR1 reads SGHKS; CDR2 reads YYEKEE (reference sequence). Here the CDR3 DNA reads TGTGCCAGCAGCTTGGAGACAGGAGTAGGAAACACCATATATTTT. Protein sequence: CASSLETGVGNTIYF.

The chain recombines TRBV4-3 with TRBJ2-4, with 8 bases lining up with TRBD2. V was clipped by 0 bases and J by 14 bases; unmatched bases: 9. In germline, CDR1 is LGHNA, CDR2 YSLEER. The CDR3 covers 14 residues. CDR3: CASSQDVSGGAEYF. CDR3 nucleotides: TGCGCCAGCAGCCAAGATGTATCCGGGGGGGCCGAGTACTTC.

The chain uses TRBV4-3 and TRBJ1-4; perhaps TRBD1 as D (5 bases). Looked up from germline, CDR1 is LGHNA and CDR2 is YSLEER. There are 15 residues in the CDR3. V lost 1 base and J lost 4, with 10 bases in between. For the CDR3, the DNA is TGCGCCAGCAGCCAAGTCTACAGGTTTAATGAAAAACTGTTTTTT. The encoded protein is CASSQVYRFNEKLFF.

This clone has a count of ten or more. The V call is TRBV10-3, the J call TRBJ1-2; 10 nucleotides line up with TRBD1. Germline CDR1 reads ENHRY; CDR2 reads SYGVKD. CDR3 length equals 15 residues. The ends lost 5 bases at V and 5 bases at J; junction bases unmatched: 8. CDR3 nucleotide sequence: TGTGCCATCAGTAACCGGGACAGGGGTGCATATGGCTACACCTTC. Translated: CAISNRDRGAYGYTF.

This chain connects TRBV5-1 to TRBJ2-3; D not certain. The germline V gene has CDR1 SGHRS and CDR2 YFSETQ. The CDR3 is 15 amino acids. The germline V and J ends were trimmed by 0 bases and 3 bases, with 11 bases remaining between them. CDR3 sequence: CASSLEQVGTDTQYF. CDR3 nucleotides: TGCGCCAGCAGCTTGGAGCAGGTTGGGACAGATACGCAGTATTTT.

This chain connects TRBV7-2 to TRBJ2-5, with 16 bases aligning to TRBD2. This CDR3 contains 18 residues. Germline V CDR1 and CDR2: SGHTA, FQGNSA. J lost 3 bases, V lost 5 bases, and 9 bases had no gene match. The CDR3 protein is CASSPIMGLAGGKETQYF. CDR3 DNA: TGTGCCAGCAGCCCCATAATGGGACTAGCGGGGGGGAAAGAGACCCAGTACTTC.

The chain recombines TRBV18 with TRBJ2-1, with TRBD2 identical over 10 bases. Trimming took 2 bases from V and 6 from J; bases not matched to a gene: 1. This CDR3 region has 14 residues. Germline lookup yields CDR1 KGHSH and CDR2 LQKENI. CDR3 residues: CASSPLAGGNEQFF. In DNA, the CDR3 is TGTGCCAGCTCACCATTAGCGGGGGGCAATGAGCAGTTCTTC.

In this sample, this clone turned up a few times. CDR3 in amino acids: CASSSSQETQYF. The CDR3 DNA follows: TGTGCCAGCAGTTCTTCCCAAGAGACCCAGTACTTC. The chain recombines TRBV28 with TRBJ2-5; D gene unclear. CDR1 and CDR2 from the germline V gene are MDHEN and SYDVKM. The CDR3 sequence is 12 residues long. Trimming removed 4 bases at V and 1 base at J, with 4 bases between.